The 18 T cell receptor beta chains below come from one sample, sequenced in a study of T cell responses to AZD1222 COVID-19 vaccine. Produced via immunoSEQ multiplex PCR; TCRdb's table is partial and in-frame only. This sample has over 110,000 clones, with roughly nine tenths found just once. Source: peripheral blood, taken on day 0 of AZD1222 vaccination. These TCRs come from an adult in good health.

The chain has TRBV28 and TRBJ2-7; 8 nucleotides agree with TRBD1. The junction had 10 bases not matched to a gene; V was cut back by 7 bases and J by 2 bases. Germline lookup yields CDR1 MDHEN and CDR2 SYDVKM. The length of the CDR3 is 15 residues. The CDR3: CASNPDRVSAYEQYF. The CDR3, as DNA: TGTGCCAGCAACCCGGACAGGGTGAGTGCCTACGAGCAGTACTTC.

The chain recombines TRBV21-1 with TRBJ2-7. TRBV21-1 has pseudogene status. The CDR3 runs 13 residues. CDR3 sequence reads: CASSPPYDYEQYF. As DNA, the CDR3 is TGTGCCAGCAGCCCCCCATACGACTACGAGCAGTACTTC.

V usage is TRBV6-5 and J usage is TRBJ1-2; perhaps TRBD1 as D (6 bases). Per the germline V gene, CDR1 is MNHEY and CDR2 is SVGAGI. Trimming removed 0 bases from V and 3 bases from J, with 8 bases in between. The CDR3 totals 14 residues. CDR3 residues: CASSYSEGDYGYTF. As DNA, the CDR3 is TGTGCCAGCAGTTACTCGGAGGGGGACTATGGCTACACCTTC.

The chain joins TRBV19 to TRBJ1-2; maybe TRBD1 (5 bases). Trimming shortened V by 5 bases and J by 8 bases, and 15 bases separated the two germline ends. CDR1 is LNHDA and CDR2 is SQIVND in the germline V gene (reference sequence). CDR3 length: 13 amino acids. CDR3: CASSPQLTGGYTF. In DNA form, the CDR3 reads TGTGCCAGTAGTCCGCAACTTACAGGAGGCTACACCTTC.

The genes are TRBV30 and TRBJ1-1, with D hard to call. CDR3 length equals 12 residues. Deletions cut 0 bases from V and 8 bases from J, with 10 bases between. CDR1 and CDR2 (germline): GTSNPN, SVGIG (reference sequence). The CDR3 DNA sequence: TGTGCCTGGAGTGTACTATTTGTAGAAGCTTTCTTT. Residues: CAWSVLFVEAFF.

This clone came up once. The J gene is TRBJ1-2, the V gene TRBV19; D remains ambiguous. Germline-derived CDR1 and CDR2 are LNHDA and SQIVND (reference sequence). V was trimmed by 2 bases and J by 0 bases, leaving 10 bases between them. The CDR3 has 15 amino acids. The CDR3 region has the DNA TGTGCCAGTAGTATAATGGCCGATCCTAACTATGGCTACACCTTC. Translated, it gives CASSIMADPNYGYTF. The whole variable domain, remainder taken from reference TRBV19 and TRBJ1-2, is DGGITQSPKYLFRKEGQNVTLSCEQNLNHDAMYWYRQDPGQGLRLIYYSQIVNDFQKGDIAEGYSVSREKKESFPLTVTSAQKNPTAFYLCASSIMADPNYGYTFGSGTRLTVV.

This sequence joins TRBV13 and TRBJ2-1; the D gene is possibly TRBD1 (6 bases). The germline gives CDR1 PRHDT, CDR2 FYEKMQ (reference sequence). Deletions cut 0 bases from V and 6 bases from J, with 9 bases between. This CDR3 spans 14 amino acids. The CDR3 coding sequence is TGTGCCAGCAGCTTAGGGGGGGCCACCAATGAGCAGTTCTTC. This sequence encodes CASSLGGATNEQFF.

The V gene is TRBV5-1, the J gene TRBJ2-5; 8 nucleotides match TRBD1. The CDR3 is 15 residues long. Trimming took 7 bases from V and 5 from J; bases not matched to a gene: 13. Looked up from germline, CDR1 is SGHRS and CDR2 is YFSETQ. The CDR3 region is CASSGWQGALETQYF. The DNA for the CDR3 is TGCGCCAGCTCGGGATGGCAGGGGGCATTGGAGACCCAGTACTTC.

This clone was seen once. Written as DNA, the CDR3 is TGTGCCAGCAGCGTAGTCCGGGGGCCGGGGTCACCCCTCCACTTT. Its protein is CASSVVRGPGSPLHF. V and J are TRBV9 and TRBJ1-6, with a tentative D call TRBD1 (6 bases). The V gene lost 0 bases and the J gene lost 10 bases, with 14 bases spanning the gap. Germline CDR1 is SGDLS and CDR2 is YYNGEE. The CDR3 has 15 amino acids.

This chain joins TRBV27 and TRBJ1-2, with a possible D match to TRBD1 (6 bases). The CDR3 runs to 17 residues. Germline CDR1 is MNHEY and CDR2 is SMNVEV (reference sequence). Trimming left V 6 bases short and J 0 bases short, with 20 bases between. The CDR3 DNA reads as TGTGCCAGCAGCCGCCGGACAGCAACAGTAGCTAACTATGGCTACACCTTC. It translates to CASSRRTATVANYGYTF.

V is TRBV5-1 and J is TRBJ2-1; TRBD2 matches at 8 bases. The CDR3 runs to 13 residues. The germline gives CDR1 SGHRS, CDR2 YFSETQ. The ends lost 4 bases at V and 5 bases at J; junction bases unmatched: 2. CDR3 DNA sequence: TGCGCCAGCAGCACGCGGGGGGACAATGAGCAGTTCTTC. This gives the protein CASSTRGDNEQFF.

The rearrangement uses TRBV18 and TRBJ2-1; 8 bases map to TRBD1. CDR3 length: 15 residues. Germline V gene data show CDR1 as KGHSH and CDR2 as LQKENI. The V and J ends lost 2 bases and 7 bases, in that order; junction bases with no gene match: 7. The CDR3 loop is CASSPAAQGANEQFF. As DNA, the CDR3 is TGTGCCAGCTCACCAGCTGCCCAGGGGGCTAATGAGCAGTTCTTC.

J is TRBJ1-2 and V is TRBV12-5; D ambiguous. The CDR3 consists of 13 residues. V lost 1 base and J lost 7, with 10 bases in between. The germline V gene encodes CDR1 LGHNT and CDR2 FRNRAP. The CDR3 DNA reads as TGTGCTAGTGGTTTGGCTGGATTTGGTGGCTACACCTTC. Amino acid sequence: CASGLAGFGGYTF.

This rearrangement joins TRBV7-8 to TRBJ2-2; perhaps TRBD2 as D (5 bases). Between the trimmed V and J ends, which lost 1 base and 6 bases, there was a span of 12 bases. CDR3 length: 15 amino acids. Germline V gene lookup returns CDR1 SGHVS and CDR2 FQNEAQ. The CDR3 is CASSLDPGFSGELFF. The CDR3 DNA reads TGTGCCAGCAGCTTAGACCCGGGGTTTTCCGGGGAGCTGTTTTTT. The full variable domain, in which reference TRBV7-8 and TRBJ2-2 provide the parts outside the CDR3, is GAGVSQSPRYKVAKRGQDVALRCDPISGHVSLFWYQQALGQGPEFLTYFQNEAQLDKSGLPSDRFFAERPEGSVSTLKIQRTQQEDSAVYLCASSLDPGFSGELFFGEGSRLTVL.

Regarding this clone: Other DNA sequences in the same sample also yield this CDR3. The chain has TRBV5-1 and TRBJ1-1, with a possible D match to TRBD1 (6 bases). CDR1 is SGHRS, CDR2 YFSETQ, per germline. Deletions cut 3 bases from V and 1 base from J, with 10 bases between. This CDR3 region has 14 residues. The CDR3 loop reads CASSSGQPNTEAFF. The CDR3 nucleotides are TGCGCCAGCAGCTCTGGACAGCCGAACACTGAAGCTTTCTTT.

The V gene is TRBV6-5, the J gene TRBJ2-7; the match to TRBD1 covers 9 bases. This CDR3 region has 15 residues. Trimming at V came to 6 bases and at J to 5 bases, leaving 11 bases not matched to a gene. Germline V CDR1 and CDR2: MNHEY, SVGAGI. CDR3 residues: CASRADRGFKNEQYF. DNA for the CDR3: TGTGCCAGCAGAGCGGACAGGGGCTTTAAGAACGAGCAGTACTTC.

The chain couples TRBV9 to TRBJ1-6, with no clear D. Trimming took 3 bases from V and 0 from J, leaving 10 bases between them. The CDR3 is 16 amino acids. From germline, CDR1 is SGDLS and CDR2 YYNGEE. The CDR3, as DNA: TGTGCCAGCAGCGCCCCGTCCCGCTCCTATAATTCACCCCTCCACTTT. It specifies CASSAPSRSYNSPLHF.

This clone appeared a single time. The V and J genes are TRBV6-2 or TRBV6-3 and TRBJ1-4, with D possibly TRBD1 on 5 matching bases. Between the trimmed V and J ends, which lost 3 bases and 7 bases, there was a span of 15 bases. The CDR3 is 15 residues long. Germline V gene lookup returns CDR1 MNHEY and CDR2 SVGEGT. The CDR3 protein is CASSYNTGRTEKLFF. The CDR3 coding sequence is TGTGCCAGCAGTTATAATACAGGCCGGACTGAAAAACTGTTTTTT.